This T cell receptor (beta chain) is from a study of response to subunit inactivated influenza vaccine. General study results and limits: A suggestion made by the authors is that each seasonal influenza vaccination recruits few new T cells.

This clonotype was seen only a few times. What it binds is unknown. The ends were cut back, 7 bases at V and 2 bases at J, with 20 bases in the middle. Germline V gene lookup returns CDR1 MNHEY and CDR2 SVGEGT. The CDR3 is 17 amino acids. TCRdb re-derived calls from the RT-PCR reads in MiXCR, one entry per CDR3 protein. Counted here are 450,000 to 600,000 distinct CDR3 sequences, 16% occurring once; the ten biggest clones make up less than 4%. The sequenced sample was CD4+ T cells sorted from PBMCs, obtained around 25 months after vaccination. This chain links TRBV6-2 or TRBV6-3 with TRBJ2-2; D may be TRBD1 (6 bases). The TCR sequence derives from a man in his fifties or sixties who received an inactivated influenza vaccine. CDR3 residues: CASTTLFSGTNTGELFF. CDR3 sequence (DNA): TGTGCCAGCACCACCCTCTTCTCCGGGACAAACACCGGGGAGCTGTTTTTT.